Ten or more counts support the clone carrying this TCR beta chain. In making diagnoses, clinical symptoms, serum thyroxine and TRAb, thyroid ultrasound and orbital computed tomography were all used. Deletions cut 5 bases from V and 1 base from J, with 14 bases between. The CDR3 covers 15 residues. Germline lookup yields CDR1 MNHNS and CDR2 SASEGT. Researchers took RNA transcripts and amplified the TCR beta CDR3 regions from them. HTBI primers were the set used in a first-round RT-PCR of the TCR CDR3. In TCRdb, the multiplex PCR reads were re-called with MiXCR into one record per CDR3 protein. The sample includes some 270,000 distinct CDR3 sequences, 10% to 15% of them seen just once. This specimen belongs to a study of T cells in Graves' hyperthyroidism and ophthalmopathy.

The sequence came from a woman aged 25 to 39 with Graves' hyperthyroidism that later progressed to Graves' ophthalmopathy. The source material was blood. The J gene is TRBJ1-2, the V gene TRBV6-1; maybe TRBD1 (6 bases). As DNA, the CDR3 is TGTGCCAGCAGTCTTTGGGACAATAATAACTATGGCTACACCTTC. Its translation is CASSLWDNNNYGYTF.